This T cell receptor (beta chain) was retrieved from a study of cytomegalovirus exposure and HLA in healthy donors. Overall study findings and caveats: The majority of CMV-associated TCR beta chains were reported as apparently HLA-restricted in a later analysis. Reportedly, TCR beta sequences accurately predicted HLA-A and HLA-B alleles in most subjects.

This CDR3 region has 16 residues. The junction had 5 bases not matched to a gene; V was cut back by 6 bases and J by 0 bases. Per germline, CDR1 SGHDN and CDR2 FVKESK. Both 60 Vbeta primers and 13 Jbeta primers went into the PCR. In the source study's methods: Per a later analysis, the number of unique TCR beta chains was about 78 million, of which some 10 million were shared. Method: immunoSEQ multiplex PCR; TCRdb's copy keeps in-frame clones and lacks some. The V and J calls and clone size come from that table; D and trimming were worked out from the DNA. This sample has approximately 150,000 clones, with 81% found just once. These donors, healthy bone marrow donors, were studied. Note on this clone: The antigen is undetermined.

The chain carries TRBV14 and TRBJ2-2, with 9 bases aligning to TRBD1. Sequenced: PBMCs. The receptor comes from a man aged 50 to 60 in good health and CMV-seropositive. The chain's CDR3 is CASRGTGGPNTGELFF. Written as DNA, the CDR3 is TGTGCCAGCAGGGGTACAGGGGGCCCGAACACCGGGGAGCTGTTTTTT. Supplemented by reference TRBV14 and TRBJ2-2, the full variable domain reads EAGVTQFPSHSVIEKGQTVTLRCDPISGHDNLYWYRRVMGKEIKFLLHFVKESKQDESGMPNNRFLAERTGGTYSTLKVQPAELEDSGVYFCASRGTGGPNTGELFFGEGSRLTVL.